The 5 T cell receptor beta chains below were found in one sample sequenced in a study of CD8 T cells in ankylosing spondylitis (dated by TCRdb to about 2017). Library creation used 5' RACE. The sequencer listed for this sample is Illumina HiSeq 2500. TCRdb took the public reads, trimmed them with fastp at Q25, ran MiXCR for clone calling and kept in-frame beta chains. Each record represents a unique CDR3 protein, reported with the most common genes and DNA among its rows. This sample gives 200,000 to 300,000 distinct CDR3 sequences in total; under 35% of them show up just once. The top ten clones comprise approximately 4.4% of the sample. Sequenced: blood, either unsorted or a sorted T cell fraction (not recorded which). The receptor source for this set is a male donor with ankylosing spondylitis or in good health (not recorded which).

V is TRBV29-1 and J is TRBJ2-3; TRBD2 agrees at 10 bases. This CDR3 is 15 amino acids long. V shed 5 bases and J 2 bases; nucleotides not matched to a gene: 7. Germline-derived CDR1 and CDR2 are SQVTM and ANQGSEA. CDR3 sequence: CSVSFGTSDTDTQYF. CDR3 coding DNA: TGCAGCGTTAGTTTTGGGACTAGCGACACAGATACGCAGTATTTT.

This clonotype was observed a few times. The V and J genes are TRBV3-1 and TRBJ2-7; 7 positions match TRBD1. V was pared by 4 bases and J by 0 bases, with 3 bases of the junction left unmatched. CDR3 length: 14 amino acids. CDR1 and CDR2 (germline): LGHDT, YNNKEL (reference sequence). CDR3 protein: CASSPRDSSYEQYF. CDR3 sequence (DNA): TGTGCCAGCAGCCCCCGGGACAGCTCCTACGAGCAGTACTTC.

The chain couples TRBV12-3 or TRBV12-4 to TRBJ2-2; no reliable D call. This CDR3 is 17 amino acids long. Between the trimmed V and J ends, which lost 5 bases and 2 bases, there was a span of 18 bases. The CDR3, as DNA: TGTGCCAGCAGTGCCGGTCGTAGGGCAGAAAACACCGGGGAGCTGTTTTTT. Its protein is CASSAGRRAENTGELFF.

This clonotype showed up just a few times. The rearrangement joins TRBV29-1 to TRBJ2-1; perhaps TRBD1 as D (7 bases). Looked up from germline, CDR1 is SQVTM and CDR2 is ANQGSEA. Trimming left V 7 bases short and J 6 bases short, with 13 bases between. CDR3 length equals 12 residues. The CDR3 sequence: CSAHRGGNEQFF. In DNA form, the CDR3 reads TGCAGCGCCCACAGGGGAGGCAATGAGCAGTTCTTC.

This rearrangement joins TRBV18 to TRBJ1-5; 9 bases agree with TRBD1. This CDR3 spans 16 amino acids. CDR1 is KGHSH, CDR2 LQKENI, per germline. J gave up 8 bases and V 1 base, and 9 bases lay outside the gene matches. The CDR3 reads CASSPREGQGREPQHF. The CDR3 nucleotides are TGTGCCAGCTCACCACGGGAGGGACAGGGCCGGGAGCCCCAGCATTTT.